What follows is one TCR beta chain and its context. Seattle patient enrollment occurred during active infection, with longitudinal follow-up thereafter. The CDR3 length is 15 residues. Germline V lookup: CDR1 GTSNPN, CDR2 SVGIG (reference sequence). V was pared by 1 base and J by 4 bases, with 14 bases between. Authors' methods: Amplification with reference gene primers provided the estimates of nucleated cell counts. Only in-frame clones appear in the TCRdb table, and some are missing; sequencing was by immunoSEQ multiplex PCR. V and J calls and clone size are as listed in that table; D and trimming were resolved from the DNA. Of hundreds of thousands of clones listed, about 88% are singletons. This record comes from a study of blood T cell repertoires in COVID-19. As for the study in general: Researchers got acute and convalescent COVID-19 samples from the United States, Italy and Spain.

V gene TRBV30 combines with J gene TRBJ1-5; possible D gene TRBD1, 6 bases. The sequenced material came from peripheral blood. The clonotype was recovered from a woman in her twenties or thirties with COVID-19, enrolled during active disease. The CDR3, as DNA: TGTGCCTGGAGTGAGGGGGGGACAATGAATCAGCCCCAGCATTTT. Encoded protein: CAWSEGGTMNQPQHF.